This TCR beta chain was captured in a study of OX40 agonist ivuxolimab in advanced cancers. For the study at large: While on treatment, patients had intravenous ivuxolimab at 0.01 to 10 mg/kg every 2 weeks. Overall study results and limits: Both CD4+ and CD8+ T cell populations in blood had undergone clonal expansion by week 6 at 0.1 to 3.0 mg/kg. The investigators did not determine what antigen specificity the expanded peripheral T cells had.

On this clone: The antigen is undetermined.

Only in-frame clones appear in the TCRdb table, and some are missing; sequencing was by immunoSEQ multiplex PCR. The profile shows some 15,000 clones, roughly nine tenths of them singletons. The material sequenced was CD4+ or CD8+ T cells sorted from blood, taken in a trial of the OX40 agonist ivuxolimab. This receptor was identified in an adult with an advanced solid tumor such as melanoma, head and neck, liver or kidney cancer.

The CDR3 is CASSLAAFPDTQYF. As DNA, the CDR3 is TGTGCCAGCAGCTTAGCAGCATTCCCCGATACGCAGTATTTT. The chain recombines TRBV11-2 with TRBJ2-3; D is unclear. CDR1 is SGHAT, CDR2 FQNNGV, per germline. The CDR3 runs 14 residues. Trimming left V 1 base short and J 6 bases short, with 11 bases between.